This TCR beta chain was profiled in a study of T cell repertoires in cytomegalovirus infection. Findings of the study overall: It was HLA-C-restricted CMV-specific TCR beta clonotypes that dominated the response ex vivo.

Worth noting for this clonotype: Its antigen is still unknown.

This CDR3 has 17 residues. V shed 3 bases and J 5 bases; nucleotides not matched to a gene: 12. In germline, CDR1 is MNHEY, CDR2 SVGAGI. TCRdb re-called the reads with MiXCR, one entry per CDR3 protein. The sample has about 740,000 distinct CDR3 sequences; 35% are singletons. The sample was PBMCs. This chain connects TRBV6-5 to TRBJ1-1, with 10 bases that match TRBD1. This TCR came from a human donor in good health (CMV status not recorded). Some clones in this sample may be carry-over from other donors' samples. CDR3 nucleotide sequence: TGTGCCAGCAGTTATCGGATGGGGACAGGGGAGGGGACTGAAGCTTTCTTT. Protein sequence: CASSYRMGTGEGTEAFF.